Reported below is one T cell receptor beta chain. Its antigen is not identified. Per the original data handling: To classify distant metastasis in papillary thyroid cancer, a model was built from CDR3 differences across clinicopathological groups. TCRdb re-called the PCR reads via MiXCR. These V and J calls derive from TCRdb rather than the authors' analysis. The sample has around 50,000 clones, almost 30% seen once. The data were obtained in a study of metastatic and nonmetastatic thyroid tumors. In the study overall: Repertoire data that came from the blood and tumor or nodule tissue of malignant and benign thyroid patients were compared. Whole-study results and caveats: Patients with malignant thyroid tumors reportedly had significantly higher TCR beta diversity than those with benign nodules, in blood and tumor.

All patients were treatment-naive before thyroid surgery. The sequence was obtained from a female donor with papillary thyroid cancer or a benign thyroid nodule (not recorded which). Some clones in this sample may be carry-over from other donors' samples. The sequenced sample was blood.

The CDR3 region has the DNA TGTGCCACCTCGGGGGCCGTCTCTGGAAACACCATATATTTT. Its translation: CATSGAVSGNTIYF. The V call is TRBV6-2 or TRBV6-3, the J call TRBJ1-3, with D perhaps matching TRBD1 (6 bases). This CDR3 spans 14 amino acids. Trimming took off 10 bases at V and 0 bases at J, with 13 bases between the two ends. Germline CDR1 reads MNHEY; CDR2 reads SVGEGT.